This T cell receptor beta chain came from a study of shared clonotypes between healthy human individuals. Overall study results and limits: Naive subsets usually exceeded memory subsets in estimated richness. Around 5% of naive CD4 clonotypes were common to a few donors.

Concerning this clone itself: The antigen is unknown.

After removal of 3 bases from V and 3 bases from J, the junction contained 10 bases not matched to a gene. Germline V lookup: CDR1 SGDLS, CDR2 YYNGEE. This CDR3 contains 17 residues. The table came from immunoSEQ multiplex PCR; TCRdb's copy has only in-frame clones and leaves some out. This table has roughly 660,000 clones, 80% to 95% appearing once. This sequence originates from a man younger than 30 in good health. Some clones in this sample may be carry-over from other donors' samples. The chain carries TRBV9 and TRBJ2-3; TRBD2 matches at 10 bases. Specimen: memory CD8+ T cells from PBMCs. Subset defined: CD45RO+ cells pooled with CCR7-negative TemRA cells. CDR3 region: CASSDPMTSGLTDTQYF. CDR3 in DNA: TGTGCCAGCAGCGACCCCATGACTAGCGGGTTAACAGATACGCAGTATTTT.